These 20 T cell receptor beta chains were all obtained from the same sample, sequenced in a study of blood T cell repertoires in COVID-19. This table comes from immunoSEQ multiplex PCR, and its TCRdb copy is limited to in-frame clones, with some not included. The data contain some 200,000 clones, approximately 90% of them singletons. Input material: PBMCs or T cells enriched from blood (not recorded which). These receptors were collected from a woman aged 18-30 years who had recovered from COVID-19.

CDR3 DNA sequence: TGTGCCAGCAGCCAAGATCGGGCACAGGGAGAGATCGGTGAGCAGTTCTTC. This gives the protein CASSQDRAQGEIGEQFF. The chain combines TRBV4-2 with TRBJ2-1; tentative D call: TRBD1 (6 bases). Germline V gene data show CDR1 as LGHNA and CDR2 as YNFKEQ. This CDR3 is built from 17 residues. With 0 bases removed from V and 9 bases from J, the gap between germline ends came to 21 bases.

CDR3 amino acids: CASSLAKGAGGRTDTQYF. The CDR3 coding sequence is TGCGCCAGCAGCTTGGCCAAAGGTGCGGGAGGTCGGACAGATACGCAGTATTTT. V is TRBV5-1 and J is TRBJ2-3; 8 bases align to TRBD2. The CDR3 totals 18 residues. The germline V gene has CDR1 SGHRS and CDR2 YFSETQ. With V trimmed by 0 bases and J by 3 bases, 12 bases remained unmatched.

V is TRBV12-3 or TRBV12-4 and J is TRBJ1-6; D might be TRBD1 (5 bases). The CDR3 loop spans 13 amino acids. V was shortened by 5 bases and J by 9 bases, with 11 bases between the two germline ends. CDR3 coding DNA: TGTGCCAGCAGTACCCAGGGAACTTCACCCCTCCACTTT. Residues: CASSTQGTSPLHF.

This rearrangement joins TRBV28 to TRBJ2-1, with 13 bases that match TRBD2. The length of the CDR3 is 15 residues. Germline trimming cut 7 bases from V and 7 bases from J; bases unmatched to any gene: 7. From germline, CDR1 is MDHEN and CDR2 SYDVKM. CDR3 bases: TGTGCCAGCATGGGCCCGGGACTAGCGGGAAATGAGCAGTTCTTC. Amino acids: CASMGPGLAGNEQFF.

The chain carries TRBV7-6 and TRBJ2-3; weak D call: TRBD2 (6 bases). Germline V gene data show CDR1 as SGHVS and CDR2 as FNYEAQ. With 3 bases removed from V and 1 base from J, the gap between germline ends came to 14 bases. The CDR3 is 16 amino acids. The CDR3 DNA reads as TGTGCCAGCAGCTTCCCACTAGCATTAGGCACAGATACGCAGTATTTT. Translated, it gives CASSFPLALGTDTQYF.

There are a few counts of this clone. V gene TRBV10-3 combines with J gene TRBJ2-7; D is perhaps TRBD2 (5 bases). Trimming removed 3 bases at V and 1 base at J, with 19 bases between. The CDR3 is made up of 17 amino acids. Looked up from germline, CDR1 is ENHRY and CDR2 is SYGVKD. In nucleotides, the CDR3 is TGTGCCATCAGTGACCCAAACCTACCTTCGGGATCCTACGAGCAGTACTTC. Translation: CAISDPNLPSGSYEQYF.

The CDR3 sequence is CASSASGGSPDTQYF. The CDR3 DNA sequence: TGTGCCAGCAGTGCCAGCGGGGGGAGTCCAGATACGCAGTATTTT. V usage is TRBV6-4 and J usage is TRBJ2-3; 9 positions agree with TRBD2. This CDR3 is built from 15 residues. The junction had 6 bases not matched to a gene; V was cut back by 4 bases and J by 4 bases. CDR1 is MRHNA and CDR2 is SNTAGT in the germline V gene.

V usage is TRBV6-1 and J usage is TRBJ2-1; tentatively, D is TRBD2 (6 bases). Trimming took off 3 bases at V and 16 bases at J, with 19 bases between the two ends. The CDR3 has 13 residues. Germline V gene sequence: CDR1 MNHNS, CDR2 SASEGT. The CDR3 sequence is CASSDRDSSLEFF. The CDR3, as DNA: TGTGCCAGCAGTGATCGGGACTCTTCTTTGGAATTCTTC.

V usage is TRBV5-5 and J usage is TRBJ1-1, with TRBD1 matching over 8 bases. Germline V gene sequence: CDR1 SGHKS, CDR2 YYEKEE (reference sequence). With 1 base clipped from V and 4 bases from J, the junction kept 6 bases outside the gene matches. CDR3 length equals 15 residues. The chain's CDR3 is CASSLSTGVSTEAFF. The CDR3 DNA sequence: TGTGCCAGCAGCTTGTCGACAGGGGTCTCCACTGAAGCTTTCTTT.

The chain joins TRBV7-2 to TRBJ2-7; TRBD2 aligns across 7 bases. Unmatched junction bases numbered 10, after V lost 5 bases and J lost 0 bases. This CDR3 is built from 16 residues. Germline V gene lookup returns CDR1 SGHTA and CDR2 FQGNSA. For the CDR3, the DNA is TGTGCCAGCAGCCTAGGCTGGGGGGGGAGCTCCTACGAGCAGTACTTC. This encodes CASSLGWGGSSYEQYF.

This rearrangement joins TRBV9 to TRBJ1-3, with a weak D call TRBD1 (6 bases). The CDR3 has 14 amino acids. The ends were cut back, 5 bases at V and 0 bases at J, with 9 bases in the middle. Germline V CDR1 and CDR2: SGDLS, YYNGEE. As DNA, the CDR3 is TGTGCCAGCAGTCTAGGGGGCTCTGGAAACACCATATATTTT. The encoded protein is CASSLGGSGNTIYF.

This clone was seen once. V is TRBV30 and J is TRBJ1-2, with D tentatively TRBD1 (5 bases). The CDR3 is made up of 12 amino acids. Trimming left V 2 bases short and J 10 bases short, with 14 bases between. CDR1 is GTSNPN and CDR2 is SVGIG in the germline V gene (reference sequence). The CDR3 loop is CAWSLGRAHYTF. CDR3 nucleotides: TGTGCCTGGAGTTTGGGCAGGGCTCACTACACCTTC. Supplemented by reference TRBV30 and TRBJ1-2, the full variable domain reads SQTIHQWPATLVQPVGSPLSLECTVEGTSNPNLYWYRQAAGRGLQLLFYSVGIGQISSEVPQNLSASRPQDRQFILSSKKLLLSDSGFYLCAWSLGRAHYTFGSGTRLTVV.

This chain uses TRBV2 with TRBJ2-1; 13 bases are a match to TRBD2. CDR1 is SNHLY, CDR2 FYNNEI, per germline. V was pared by 9 bases and J by 10 bases, with 6 bases of the junction left unmatched. The CDR3 covers 13 residues. The CDR3 loop reads CASRTSGGREQFF. CDR3 in DNA: TGTGCCAGTAGGACTAGCGGGGGTCGGGAGCAGTTCTTC.

J is TRBJ2-1 and V is TRBV2; 7 bases are a match to TRBD2. V was pared by 7 bases and J by 7 bases, with 19 bases of the junction left unmatched. Per germline, CDR1 SNHLY and CDR2 FYNNEI. The CDR3 loop spans 17 amino acids. The CDR3 reads CASTQVGGRAWGNEQFF. DNA for the CDR3: TGTGCCAGCACCCAAGTAGGAGGGAGGGCCTGGGGGAATGAGCAGTTCTTC.

This chain uses TRBV5-4 with TRBJ1-6; possibly TRBD1 for D (5 bases). The V gene lost 0 bases and the J gene lost 6 bases, with 10 bases spanning the gap. In germline, CDR1 is SGHNT, CDR2 YYREEE (reference sequence). This CDR3 is 15 amino acids long. CDR3 sequence reads: CASSLEAGRNSPLHF. CDR3 DNA sequence: TGTGCCAGCAGCTTGGAGGCAGGGCGTAATTCACCCCTCCACTTT.

The sample holds one count of this clone. J is TRBJ1-1 and V is TRBV28; TRBD1 is a possible D gene (6 bases). Germline CDR1 is MDHEN and CDR2 is SYDVKM. This CDR3 comprises 15 residues. Trimming took off 5 bases at V and 6 bases at J, with 19 bases between the two ends. CDR3 bases: TGTGCCAGCAGTCCGCGCCAGGCGCAGGGGTCTGAAGCTTTCTTT. This codes for CASSPRQAQGSEAFF.

The V gene is TRBV6-5, the J gene TRBJ1-1; D unclear. Germline V gene data show CDR1 as MNHEY and CDR2 as SVGAGI. This CDR3 region has 11 residues. V was pared by 8 bases and J by 3 bases, with 7 bases between. CDR3 sequence reads: CASWTYTEAFF. For the CDR3, the DNA is TGTGCCAGCTGGACTTACACTGAAGCTTTCTTT.

This chain uses TRBV4-1 with TRBJ2-3, with 12 bases fitting TRBD2. Per germline, CDR1 MGHRA and CDR2 YSYEKL. V dropped 3 bases and J dropped 2; count of bases not matched to a gene: 3. This CDR3 spans 16 amino acids. CDR3 sequence: CASSHGTSGLTDTQYF. In nucleotides, the CDR3 is TGCGCCAGCAGCCACGGGACTAGCGGGCTCACAGATACGCAGTATTTT.

V usage is TRBV27 and J usage is TRBJ2-1; D unclear. Germline assignment: CDR1 MNHEY and CDR2 SMNVEV (reference sequence). V gave up 8 bases and J gave up 5 bases, with 19 bases separating them. This CDR3 contains 15 residues. CDR3 sequence: CASAASSLTHNEQFF. The CDR3 coding sequence is TGTGCCAGCGCCGCTAGTTCTCTCACACACAATGAGCAGTTCTTC.

The chain uses TRBV6-2 or TRBV6-3 and TRBJ2-7, with 7 bases fitting TRBD1. Trimming at V came to 4 bases and at J to 6 bases, leaving 12 bases not matched to a gene. The CDR3 loop spans 15 amino acids. Per the germline V gene, CDR1 is MNHEY and CDR2 is SVGEGT. For the CDR3, the DNA is TGTGCCAGCAGTTGGGTGAGGGGGCACGAGGGCGAGCAGTACTTC. This translates into CASSWVRGHEGEQYF.